This T cell receptor beta chain originates from a study of vaccination effects on CD4 cells after COVID-19. Per the germline V gene, CDR1 is GTSNPN and CDR2 is SVGIG (reference sequence). The CDR3 is 14 residues long. V shed 1 base, J shed 7 bases, and the junction held 2 bases outside the gene matches. Details on this clone: The antigen remains undetermined.

Culture lasted 10 days before CD4+ T cell isolation. Libraries were prepared by immunoSEQ multiplex PCR; TCRdb keeps only in-frame clonotypes and omits some of them. The top ten clones hold around 2.9% of a sample with about 37,000 clones, roughly 74% of them seen once. This receptor was taken from a human donor who received a COVID-19 vaccine. The specimen comprised CD4+ T cells from PBMCs cultured without peptide, sampled before COVID-19 vaccination. The chain couples TRBV30 to TRBJ2-1; 12 positions agree with TRBD1. CDR3 sequence (DNA): TGTGCCTGGAGTGGGGACAGGGGGCGGAATGAGCAGTTCTTC. Its translation: CAWSGDRGRNEQFF.